This record concerns one T cell receptor beta chain sequence. The library targeted TCRbeta and was prepared with unique molecular identifiers. TCRdb used MiXCR to reprocess the PCR reads, holding one entry per CDR3 protein. The table records 450,000 to 500,000 distinct CDR3 sequences, 12% of them present only once. This record comes from a study of T-cell reconstitution after alpha-beta-depleted transplantation in children. V shed 0 bases and J shed 6 bases, with 12 bases lying between them. Germline V CDR1 and CDR2: MNHEY, SMNVEV (reference sequence). The CDR3 loop spans 14 amino acids. The material was PBMCs from the stem cell graft donor, obtained from the stem cell graft. J is TRBJ2-7 and V is TRBV27, with D uncertain. The source of this sequence is a human donor who donated a stem cell graft to a child with combined immunodeficiency. CDR3 sequence: CASSLSPASSEQYF. CDR3 nucleotides: TGTGCCAGCAGTTTATCTCCCGCTAGTAGCGAGCAGTACTTC.